What follows are 28 T cell receptor beta chains derived from one specimen sequenced in a study of early T cells in non-severe SARS-CoV-2 infection (dated by TCRdb to the early 2020s). Receptors were amplified or captured by 5' RACE. These reads were obtained on a NextSeq 500. In TCRdb, the public reads were trimmed at Q25 with fastp and aligned with MiXCR, with productive beta chains retained. When rows share a CDR3 protein, they turn into one entry using the most common DNA and genes. The table for this sample lists 81,000 or so distinct CDR3 sequences; roughly 12% of them were counted only once. Roughly 3.1% of the sample is taken by the ten largest. The material sequenced was whole blood. The receptors were sampled from an adult who was a healthcare worker with PCR-confirmed SARS-CoV-2 infection or an uninfected control (not recorded which).

This sequence joins TRBV5-4 and TRBJ2-5, with D maybe TRBD2 (5 bases). Trimming cost V 0 bases and J 5 bases, with 11 bases left between them. Germline V CDR1 and CDR2: SGHNT, YYREEE (reference sequence). The CDR3 sequence is 14 residues long. CDR3 in amino acids: CASSLGLAPETQYF. The CDR3 DNA is TGTGCCAGCAGCTTGGGGCTAGCTCCGGAGACCCAGTACTTC.

Ten or more counts support this clonotype. V usage is TRBV5-1 and J usage is TRBJ2-6; D may be TRBD1 (6 bases). Germline V gene sequence: CDR1 SGHRS, CDR2 YFSETQ. V gave up 6 bases and J gave up 1 base, with 11 bases separating them. The CDR3 extends over 15 amino acids. The CDR3 region is CASTAGVSGANVLTF. CDR3 bases: TGCGCCAGCACTGCAGGGGTTTCTGGGGCCAACGTCCTGACTTTC.

The V and J genes are TRBV9 and TRBJ2-2; the D gene is possibly TRBD2 (5 bases). The CDR3 loop spans 17 amino acids. Per the germline V gene, CDR1 is SGDLS and CDR2 is YYNGEE. V dropped 3 bases and J dropped 2 bases, with 17 bases sitting between them. The CDR3 loop is CASSEGLSGTNTGELFF. CDR3 sequence (DNA): TGTGCCAGCAGCGAGGGATTAAGCGGAACTAACACCGGGGAGCTGTTTTTT.

CDR3 sequence (DNA): TGTGCCATCAGTGACCCACCCCCCGGGACAGGGTACACTGAAGCTTTCTTT. Encoded protein: CAISDPPPGTGYTEAFF. The chain has TRBV10-3 and TRBJ1-1; TRBD1 agrees at 9 bases. With V trimmed by 3 bases and J by 3 bases, 11 bases remained unmatched. Germline CDR1 and CDR2: ENHRY and SYGVKD. CDR3 length: 17 residues.

This clonotype was counted at least ten times. The rearrangement links TRBV3-1 to TRBJ2-1; a possible D gene is TRBD2 (5 bases). Germline V gene lookup returns CDR1 LGHDT and CDR2 YNNKEL (reference sequence). CDR3 length equals 14 residues. V was clipped by 4 bases and J by 6 bases, with 13 bases between them. CDR3 in amino acids: CASSRSDRGNEQFF. In DNA form, the CDR3 reads TGTGCCAGCAGCCGCTCCGACCGGGGCAATGAGCAGTTCTTC.

The chain uses TRBV9 and TRBJ2-6, with D perhaps given as TRBD1 or TRBD2 (5 bases each). The germline gives CDR1 SGDLS, CDR2 YYNGEE. The CDR3 extends over 15 amino acids. V shed 6 bases and J shed 4 bases, with 14 bases lying between them. CDR3 protein: CASKRDLKGANVLTF. The CDR3 DNA follows: TGTGCCAGCAAACGGGACCTGAAGGGGGCCAACGTCCTGACTTTC. Full variable domain (outside the CDR3, taken from reference TRBV9 and TRBJ2-6): DSGVTQTPKHLITATGQRVTLRCSPRSGDLSVYWYQQSLDQGLQFLIQYYNGEERAKGNILERFSAQQFPDLHSELNLSSLELGDSALYFCASKRDLKGANVLTFGAGSRLTVL.

Ten or more counts support this clonotype. The chain carries TRBV28 and TRBJ2-7, with TRBD2 matching over 11 bases. V shed 4 bases, J shed 2 bases, and the junction held 16 bases outside the gene matches. Germline loops: CDR1 MDHEN, CDR2 SYDVKM. The CDR3 totals 19 residues. The CDR3 here is CASSSRQGTSGHPPYEQYF. The CDR3 DNA is TGTGCCAGCAGTTCCCGACAGGGGACTAGCGGACACCCCCCCTACGAGCAGTACTTC.

Ten or more counts support this clonotype. The chain combines TRBV7-6 with TRBJ2-6; D is unclear. The length of the CDR3 is 14 residues. V was trimmed by 5 bases and J by 4 bases, leaving 9 bases between them. Looked up from germline, CDR1 is SGHVS and CDR2 is FNYEAQ. The CDR3 DNA reads as TGTGCCAGCAGCCCCGTCCACGGGGCCAACGTCCTGACTTTC. Translated: CASSPVHGANVLTF.

This clonotype was seen more than once but under ten times. The chain employs TRBV20-1 and TRBJ2-3, with 11 nucleotides matching TRBD1. CDR1 is DFQATT and CDR2 is SNEGSKA in the germline V gene (reference sequence). This CDR3 spans 14 amino acids. The junction had 5 bases not matched to a gene; V was cut back by 6 bases and J by 3 bases. In DNA, the CDR3 is TGCAGTGCACGGGACAGGGGGAGTACAGATACGCAGTATTTT. Translated: CSARDRGSTDTQYF.

This chain links TRBV2 with TRBJ2-7; 7 nucleotides line up with TRBD2. CDR1 is SNHLY and CDR2 is FYNNEI in the germline V gene. V was clipped by 5 bases and J by 6 bases; unmatched bases: 13. The CDR3 has 15 amino acids. The CDR3 sequence is CASSPSRGVKGEQYF. CDR3 sequence (DNA): TGTGCCAGCAGTCCCTCTCGGGGGGTCAAAGGCGAGCAGTACTTC.

The chain couples TRBV28 to TRBJ2-7; unclear D gene. The germline V gene encodes CDR1 MDHEN and CDR2 SYDVKM. V was shortened by 10 bases and J by 1 base, with 17 bases between the two germline ends. This CDR3 comprises 14 residues. Written as DNA, the CDR3 is TGTGCCACTTCGATCTCTGGCATATCCTACGAGCAGTACTTC. Encoded protein: CATSISGISYEQYF.

Ten or more counts support this clonotype. This rearrangement joins TRBV5-4 to TRBJ1-1; D might be TRBD1 (5 bases). There are 17 residues in the CDR3. Trimming pared 0 bases from V and 3 bases from J, leaving 18 bases between. Germline lookup yields CDR1 SGHNT and CDR2 YYREEE (reference sequence). CDR3 sequence reads: CASSLAGARDQHTEAFF. The CDR3 DNA reads TGTGCCAGCAGCTTGGCGGGCGCGAGGGACCAACACACTGAAGCTTTCTTT.

This clonotype has only a few counts. J is TRBJ2-1 and V is TRBV6-5, with TRBD2 identical over 13 bases. Germline trimming cut 6 bases from V and 8 bases from J; bases unmatched to any gene: 10. This CDR3 has 16 residues. Germline CDR1 reads MNHEY; CDR2 reads SVGAGI. The CDR3 coding sequence is TGTGCCAGCAGGTCTTGGGGACTAGCGGGAAAGGATGAGCAGTTCTTC. Its translation is CASRSWGLAGKDEQFF.

In this sample, this clonotype turned up many times. The genes are TRBV30 and TRBJ2-1; 7 nucleotides align to TRBD1. V was clipped by 1 base and J by 5 bases; unmatched bases: 5. The CDR3 is made up of 14 amino acids. The germline gives CDR1 GTSNPN, CDR2 SVGIG (reference sequence). The CDR3 sequence is CAWSGGQRNNEQFF. In nucleotides, the CDR3 is TGTGCCTGGAGTGGGGGACAGCGAAACAATGAGCAGTTCTTC.

This sequence joins TRBV20-1 and TRBJ2-5; the D gene is possibly TRBD1 (6 bases). V was shortened by 3 bases and J by 6 bases, with 14 bases between the two germline ends. This CDR3 has 13 residues. Germline V CDR1 and CDR2: DFQATT, SNEGSKA (reference sequence). CDR3 sequence: CSARKGHEQTQYF. CDR3 nucleotides: TGCAGTGCTAGGAAGGGACATGAGCAGACCCAGTACTTC.

The chain carries TRBV29-1 and TRBJ2-3; 10 bases agree with TRBD2. CDR3 length equals 12 residues. The junction had 3 bases not matched to a gene; V was cut back by 5 bases and J by 7 bases. Germline V gene lookup returns CDR1 SQVTM and CDR2 ANQGSEA. CDR3 protein: CSVPTSGYTQYF. The CDR3 coding sequence is TGCAGCGTTCCGACTAGCGGGTATACGCAGTATTTT.

The chain employs TRBV7-9 and TRBJ1-3, with 7 bases lining up with TRBD1. The CDR3 is 15 amino acids. Per the germline V gene, CDR1 is SEHNR and CDR2 is FQNEAQ (reference sequence). V trimming: 3 bases; J trimming: 2 bases; junction bases outside the gene matches: 4. The CDR3 spells CASSLATGAGNTIYF. CDR3 coding DNA: TGTGCCAGCAGCTTGGCCACAGGGGCTGGAAACACCATATATTTT. The whole variable domain, remainder taken from reference TRBV7-9 and TRBJ1-3, is DTGVSQNPRHKITKRGQNVTFRCDPISEHNRLYWYRQTLGQGPEFLTYFQNEAQLEKSRLLSDRFSAERPKGSFSTLEIQRTEQGDSAMYLCASSLATGAGNTIYFGEGSWLTVV.

This clonotype was seen a few times. The chain joins TRBV28 to TRBJ2-7; D call uncertain. V dropped 3 bases and J dropped 5 bases, with 8 bases sitting between them. Germline V CDR1 and CDR2: MDHEN, SYDVKM. The CDR3 spans 12 residues. In DNA, the CDR3 is TGTGCCAGCAGTTTGTGGGTAGACGAGCAGTACTTC. Its protein is CASSLWVDEQYF.

This clonotype was recorded at least ten times. The V and J genes are TRBV19 and TRBJ2-7, with 8 nucleotides matching TRBD2. CDR1 LNHDA and CDR2 SQIVND come from the germline V gene (reference sequence). V was pared by 10 bases and J by 3 bases, with 11 bases of the junction left unmatched. This CDR3 has 14 residues. The DNA of the CDR3 is TGTGCCACCGCGCCGGGGGGGTCTTTCTACGAGCAGTACTTC. Translation gives CATAPGGSFYEQYF.

This clonotype has only a few counts. The rearrangement links TRBV9 to TRBJ1-6; D is undetermined. Deletions cut 0 bases from V and 7 bases from J, with 8 bases between. Per the germline V gene, CDR1 is SGDLS and CDR2 is YYNGEE. The CDR3 is 14 residues long. As DNA, the CDR3 is TGTGCCAGCAGCGTAGGGGTATCAAATTCACCCCTCCACTTT. This sequence encodes CASSVGVSNSPLHF.

This clonotype was observed many times. The chain has TRBV5-6 and TRBJ2-7; TRBD2 matches 10 bases. With V trimmed by 0 bases and J by 0 bases, 6 bases remained unmatched. Germline V gene sequence: CDR1 SGHDT, CDR2 YYEEEE. This CDR3 contains 17 residues. DNA of the CDR3: TGTGCCAGCAGCTTGGAAGCGGGAGGGCCGTCCTCCTACGAGCAGTACTTC. It encodes CASSLEAGGPSSYEQYF.

CDR3 coding DNA: TGTGCCAGCAGTTTAGGACAGGCGTTCTCTGGGGCCAACGTCCTGACTTTC. Translating gives CASSLGQAFSGANVLTF. The chain combines TRBV28 with TRBJ2-6; 7 nucleotides line up with TRBD1. CDR3 size: 17 residues. J gave up 0 bases and V 2 bases, and 4 bases lay outside the gene matches. Germline V CDR1 and CDR2: MDHEN, SYDVKM.

V gene TRBV9 combines with J gene TRBJ2-1, with 11 bases aligning to TRBD2. CDR3 length: 15 amino acids. The V and J ends lost 4 bases and 3 bases, in that order; junction bases with no gene match: 3. The germline V gene has CDR1 SGDLS and CDR2 YYNGEE. CDR3 coding DNA: TGTGCCAGCAGCCCTAGCGGGAGGAACTACAATGAGCAGTTCTTC. Translation gives CASSPSGRNYNEQFF.

The rearrangement uses TRBV2 and TRBJ2-3, with unresolved D. Germline V lookup: CDR1 SNHLY, CDR2 FYNNEI. The V gene lost 11 bases and the J gene lost 4 bases, with 13 bases spanning the gap. The CDR3 length is 12 residues. The CDR3 DNA reads as TGTGCCGTCAGGTCCTTATCAGATACGCAGTATTTT. Translation gives CAVRSLSDTQYF.

The gene calls are TRBV30 and TRBJ2-1; tentative D call: TRBD2 (6 bases). V was pared by 7 bases and J by 8 bases, with 18 bases between. The CDR3 has 13 amino acids. The germline CDR1 and CDR2 sequences are GTSNPN and SVGIG (reference sequence). DNA for the CDR3: TGTGCCTTTAGAGGTGGTAGCGGAGATGAGCAGTTCTTC. Its translation is CAFRGGSGDEQFF.

This clonotype was seen a handful of times. V and J are TRBV30 and TRBJ1-1; D not resolved. The CDR3 has 14 residues. V lost 3 bases and J 4 bases, leaving 15 bases between the germline ends. Germline values: CDR1 GTSNPN, CDR2 SVGIG (reference sequence). CDR3 in amino acids: CAWSPDPWTTEAFF. CDR3 coding DNA: TGTGCCTGGAGCCCCGATCCTTGGACCACTGAAGCTTTCTTT. The full variable domain, its missing parts supplied by reference TRBV30 and TRBJ1-1, is SQTIHQWPATLVQPVGSPLSLECTVEGTSNPNLYWYRQAAGRGLQLLFYSVGIGQISSEVPQNLSASRPQDRQFILSSKKLLLSDSGFYLCAWSPDPWTTEAFFGQGTRLTVV.

This clonotype was seen only a few times. V usage is TRBV6-1 and J usage is TRBJ1-2; D is uncertain. V lost 6 bases to trimming and J lost 2 bases, with 4 bases between them. This CDR3 is 11 amino acids long. Germline V gene data show CDR1 as MNHNS and CDR2 as SASEGT. The CDR3 coding sequence is TGTGCCAGCAGGGGGAACTATGGCTACACCTTC. Protein: CASRGNYGYTF.

This clonotype showed up just a few times. V and J are TRBV19 and TRBJ2-3, with 7 bases fitting TRBD1. Trimming cost V 5 bases and J 2 bases; bases outside gene matches: 10. The CDR3 totals 16 residues. The germline CDR1 and CDR2 sequences are LNHDA and SQIVND (reference sequence). The DNA for the CDR3 is TGTGCCAGTAGTGTCTACCGGGACAGCGTCACAGATACGCAGTATTTT. Its protein is CASSVYRDSVTDTQYF.